These 32 T cell receptor beta chains share one sample of origin, sequenced in a study of T cell responses to AZD1222 COVID-19 vaccine. The repertoire was sequenced with immunoSEQ multiplex PCR; TCRdb's copy has only in-frame clones and lacks some. The data show 90,000 to 120,000 clones, roughly 90% seen once. The sample in question was peripheral blood, obtained on day 0 of AZD1222 vaccination. The receptors were gathered from an adult in good health.

The chain has TRBV19 and TRBJ1-4; the match to TRBD1 covers 8 bases. The CDR3 contains 15 residues. The ends lost 7 bases at V and 6 bases at J; junction bases unmatched: 10. The germline CDR1 and CDR2 sequences are LNHDA and SQIVND (reference sequence). As DNA, the CDR3 is TGTGCCAGTAATGGTGCAGGGGGCCCGTATGAAAAACTGTTTTTT. Protein: CASNGAGGPYEKLFF.

The chain uses TRBV5-1 and TRBJ2-2; TRBD1 aligns across 10 bases. The CDR3 has 15 residues. V was clipped by 2 bases and J by 4 bases; unmatched bases: 2. CDR1 is SGHRS, CDR2 YFSETQ, per germline. The CDR3 here is CASSLWTGGTGELFF. CDR3 coding DNA: TGCGCCAGCAGCTTATGGACAGGGGGCACCGGGGAGCTGTTTTTT.

This chain joins TRBV2 and TRBJ2-1; 10 nucleotides align to TRBD2. This CDR3 spans 16 amino acids. Per germline, CDR1 SNHLY and CDR2 FYNNEI. The ends lost 8 bases at V and 12 bases at J; junction bases unmatched: 19. CDR3 sequence (DNA): TGTGCCAGCGGAACTTCTAGCGGGAGCCCAACACGGGGGCAGTTCTTC. Protein product: CASGTSSGSPTRGQFF.

This clone was found once. This chain connects TRBV24-1 to TRBJ2-3; 7 bases match TRBD1. Per germline, CDR1 KGHDR and CDR2 SFDVKD. This CDR3 region has 18 residues. V gave up 5 bases and J gave up 3 bases; unmatched junction bases: 16. In DNA, the CDR3 is TGTGCCACCAGTGCGCACCCCACAGGGGACGTGAGGACAGATACGCAGTATTTT. This translates into CATSAHPTGDVRTDTQYF.

This rearrangement joins TRBV11-3 to TRBJ2-1; a possible D gene is TRBD2 (5 bases). Germline CDR1 reads SGHNT; CDR2 reads YENEEA. Trimming stripped 3 bases from V and 5 bases from J, with 11 bases between. This CDR3 spans 14 amino acids. CDR3 protein: CASSFRGFDNEQFF. DNA for the CDR3: TGTGCCAGCAGCTTCCGGGGTTTTGACAATGAGCAGTTCTTC.

The chain uses TRBV4-3 and TRBJ1-2, with 7 positions matching TRBD1. This CDR3 is 17 amino acids long. From germline, CDR1 is LGHNA and CDR2 YSLEER. V shed 0 bases, J shed 8 bases, and the junction held 15 bases outside the gene matches. CDR3 region: CASSQDGGTDLLRGYTF. The DNA of the CDR3 is TGCGCCAGCAGCCAAGATGGCGGGACAGACCTCTTACGAGGCTACACCTTC.

The rearrangement uses TRBV29-1 and TRBJ1-1; 11 bases agree with TRBD1. The CDR3 contains 13 residues. The ends lost 4 bases at V and 9 bases at J; junction bases unmatched: 7. Germline assignment: CDR1 SQVTM and CDR2 ANQGSEA. CDR3 in amino acids: CSVVEGTGGKAFF. CDR3 nucleotides: TGCAGCGTTGTAGAGGGGACAGGGGGTAAAGCTTTCTTT.

This rearrangement joins TRBV19 to TRBJ2-1, with 7 bases identical to TRBD2. Germline CDR1 is LNHDA and CDR2 is SQIVND (reference sequence). J was trimmed by 2 bases and V by 5 bases; bases with no gene match: 6. The CDR3 loop spans 15 amino acids. In DNA, the CDR3 is TGTGCCAGTAGTCTTAGCGGGTCTCCCTACAATGAGCAGTTCTTC. Its protein product is CASSLSGSPYNEQFF.

The rearrangement uses TRBV5-5 and TRBJ2-1, with D uncertain. CDR3 length equals 12 residues. Germline-derived CDR1 and CDR2 are SGHKS and YYEKEE (reference sequence). Trimming cost V 3 bases and J 5 bases, with 6 bases left between them. For the CDR3, the DNA is TGTGCCAGCAGCTGGTTCGACAATGAGCAGTTCTTC. Encoded protein: CASSWFDNEQFF.

The V call is TRBV15, the J call TRBJ2-1, with TRBD1 matching over 8 bases. CDR3 length: 16 amino acids. The germline V gene has CDR1 LNHNV and CDR2 YYDKDF (reference sequence). With 4 bases clipped from V and 2 bases from J, the junction kept 7 bases outside the gene matches. The CDR3, as DNA: TGTGCCACCAGCACCTTAGACAGGGGTACCTACAATGAGCAGTTCTTC. It encodes CATSTLDRGTYNEQFF. Full variable domain (remainder filled in from reference TRBV15 and TRBJ2-1): DAMVIQNPRYQVTQFGKPVTLSCSQTLNHNVMYWYQQKSSQAPKLLFHYYDKDFNNEADTPDNFQSRRPNTSFCFLDIRSPGLGDTAMYLCATSTLDRGTYNEQFFGPGTRLTVL.

The chain has TRBV30 and TRBJ1-2, with unresolved D. There are 14 residues in the CDR3. The germline CDR1 and CDR2 sequences are GTSNPN and SVGIG (reference sequence). The V end was cut by 4 bases, the J end by 4 bases, with 16 bases between. CDR3 DNA sequence: TGTGCCTGGATTAAGGGCAACGTGGGCTATGGCTACACCTTC. Residues: CAWIKGNVGYGYTF.

The genes are TRBV28 and TRBJ1-2; D gene unclear. CDR3 length: 13 residues. V gave up 6 bases and J gave up 4 bases, with 12 bases separating them. Germline V gene lookup returns CDR1 MDHEN and CDR2 SYDVKM. DNA of the CDR3: TGTGCCAGCAGCCTGGTTGAGTCCTATGGCTACACCTTC. It specifies CASSLVESYGYTF.

This chain joins TRBV7-9 and TRBJ1-1; no clear D gene. V dropped 4 bases and J dropped 5 bases, with 17 bases sitting between them. This CDR3 is 15 amino acids long. CDR1 is SEHNR and CDR2 is FQNEAQ in the germline V gene (reference sequence). DNA of the CDR3: TGTGCCAGCAGCTATAACGTGGGAGTATGGACTGAAGCTTTCTTT. It codes for CASSYNVGVWTEAFF.

V usage is TRBV6-6 and J usage is TRBJ2-2; 7 bases are a match to TRBD1. In germline, CDR1 is MNHNY, CDR2 SVGAGI (reference sequence). Trimming cost V 2 bases and J 4 bases; bases outside gene matches: 4. The CDR3 has 15 residues. The CDR3 region is CASSYLQGVTGELFF. The CDR3 DNA follows: TGTGCCAGCAGTTACCTCCAGGGGGTCACCGGGGAGCTGTTTTTT.

This chain links TRBV7-8 with TRBJ1-5, with TRBD1 as a possible D gene (5 bases). Between the trimmed V and J ends, which lost 5 bases and 6 bases, there was a span of 14 bases. CDR1 SGHVS and CDR2 FQNEAQ come from the germline V gene. This CDR3 is 14 amino acids long. CDR3 loop: CASSPKGGAQPQHF. CDR3 nucleotide sequence: TGTGCCAGCAGCCCCAAAGGAGGGGCTCAGCCCCAGCATTTT.

The chain uses TRBV20-1 and TRBJ2-7; D unresolved. Per germline, CDR1 DFQATT and CDR2 SNEGSKA (reference sequence). CDR3 length: 11 residues. V was cut by 0 bases and J by 5 bases, with 5 bases left in between. This chain's CDR3 is CSARDWNEQYF. CDR3 sequence (DNA): TGCAGTGCTAGAGATTGGAACGAGCAGTACTTC.

The chain employs TRBV30 and TRBJ2-5; D assignment may be TRBD1 or TRBD2 (5 bases each). Trimming removed 6 bases at V and 2 bases at J, with 10 bases between. This CDR3 spans 12 amino acids. Germline loops: CDR1 GTSNPN, CDR2 SVGIG (reference sequence). CDR3 DNA sequence: TGTGCCTGTGGGGGATTACAAGAGACCCAGTACTTC. Its protein product is CACGGLQETQYF.

This chain uses TRBV12-3 or TRBV12-4 with TRBJ2-1; no firm D call. There are 13 residues in the CDR3. Deletions cut 3 bases from V and 3 bases from J, with 6 bases between. CDR3 residues: CASSLNFYNEQFF. The CDR3 nucleotides are TGTGCCAGCAGTTTGAACTTCTACAATGAGCAGTTCTTC.

This chain joins TRBV6-2 or TRBV6-3 and TRBJ1-1; D possibly corresponds to TRBD1 (5 bases). This CDR3 region has 15 residues. V was trimmed by 4 bases and J by 0 bases, leaving 12 bases between them. Germline V lookup: CDR1 MNHEY, CDR2 SVGEGT. The CDR3 region is CASSWGGVLNTEAFF. CDR3 nucleotides: TGTGCCAGCAGTTGGGGGGGAGTGTTGAACACTGAAGCTTTCTTT.

This clone has only one observation. The gene calls are TRBV19 and TRBJ1-3; no clear D. The CDR3 covers 15 residues. The V gene's germline CDR1 is LNHDA and CDR2 SQIVND (reference sequence). V lost 2 bases and J 0 bases, leaving 8 bases between the germline ends. CDR3 amino acids: CASSIRRYSGNTIYF. CDR3 DNA: TGTGCCAGTAGTATACGGAGATACTCTGGAAACACCATATATTTT.

The chain uses TRBV5-4 and TRBJ1-5; tentatively, D is TRBD1 (6 bases). The CDR3 consists of 14 residues. The V end lost 0 bases, the J end lost 10 bases, and 14 bases lay between the germline ends. CDR1 is SGHNT and CDR2 is YYREEE in the germline V gene (reference sequence). For the CDR3, the DNA is TGTGCCAGCAGCTTGGCAGGGGCCCCCTCCCCCCAGCATTTT. Encoded protein: CASSLAGAPSPQHF.

V and J are TRBV19 and TRBJ2-7, with D possibly TRBD1 on 5 matching bases. V was cut by 4 bases and J by 1 base, with 8 bases left in between. Germline V gene lookup returns CDR1 LNHDA and CDR2 SQIVND (reference sequence). The CDR3 totals 13 residues. The DNA for the CDR3 is TGTGCCAGTAGTAGACAGTCTTCCTACGAGCAGTACTTC. This codes for CASSRQSSYEQYF.

The chain joins TRBV12-3 or TRBV12-4 to TRBJ2-1; D is possibly TRBD1 (6 bases). The CDR3 totals 13 residues. Between the trimmed V and J ends, which lost 6 bases and 10 bases, there was a span of 16 bases. The CDR3 sequence: CASRGTRVGEQFF. The CDR3 nucleotides read TGTGCCAGCAGGGGGACACGAGTGGGGGAGCAGTTCTTC.

This chain uses TRBV7-2 with TRBJ1-2; D not resolved. Germline V gene sequence: CDR1 SGHTA, CDR2 FQGNSA. There are 11 residues in the CDR3. Trimming left V 5 bases short and J 7 bases short, with 8 bases between. The CDR3 DNA sequence: TGTGCCAGCAGCCCCGGACCTGGCTACACCTTC. This gives the protein CASSPGPGYTF.

This rearrangement joins TRBV30 to TRBJ1-1, with D tentatively TRBD1 (5 bases). V was pared by 4 bases and J by 7 bases, with 10 bases between. CDR3 length: 11 residues. Germline CDR1 and CDR2: GTSNPN and SVGIG (reference sequence). The CDR3 here is CAWMQRGEAFF. In DNA form, the CDR3 reads TGTGCCTGGATGCAGAGGGGTGAAGCTTTCTTT.

The chain links TRBV3-1 (or the pseudogene TRBV3-2) to TRBJ1-2; possibly TRBD1 for D (5 bases). The germline CDR1 and CDR2 sequences are LGHDT and YNNKEL (reference sequence). Trimming cost V 3 bases and J 12 bases, with 14 bases left between them. CDR3 length: 12 residues. The CDR3 nucleotides read TGTGCCAGCAGCCAGGGGGACGGCCTCAACACCTTC. This gives the protein CASSQGDGLNTF.

As concerns this clone: Different DNA sequences within this sample yield the same CDR3. Here the CDR3 DNA reads TGTGCCTGGAGTTCTGGAAACACCATATATTTT. Translating gives CAWSSGNTIYF. The rearrangement links TRBV30 to TRBJ1-3; the D is unclear. V gave up 2 bases and J gave up 1 base, with 0 bases separating them. This CDR3 comprises 11 residues. Germline V gene sequence: CDR1 GTSNPN, CDR2 SVGIG (reference sequence).

The V and J genes are TRBV12-3 or TRBV12-4 and TRBJ1-2; tentatively, D is TRBD1 (5 bases). The CDR3 loop spans 12 amino acids. The V end was cut by 7 bases, the J end by 4 bases, with 10 bases between. The chain's CDR3 is CASTRRGYGYTF. CDR3 in DNA: TGTGCCAGCACCAGAAGGGGCTATGGCTACACCTTC.

The genes are TRBV5-1 and TRBJ2-3; 8 bases fit TRBD2. The V segment lost 4 bases and the J segment 0 bases; nucleotides outside the gene matches: 4. Per the germline V gene, CDR1 is SGHRS and CDR2 is YFSETQ. CDR3 length: 15 amino acids. CDR3 sequence (DNA): TGCGCCAGCAGCCTACTAGCGGCTAGCACAGATACGCAGTATTTT. Its translation is CASSLLAASTDTQYF.

This rearrangement joins TRBV19 to TRBJ2-7, with 8 bases lining up with TRBD1. The CDR3 totals 16 residues. The ends lost 6 bases at V and 0 bases at J; junction bases unmatched: 10. The germline V gene encodes CDR1 LNHDA and CDR2 SQIVND (reference sequence). CDR3 amino acids: CASRPTGTGHSYEQYF. In DNA, the CDR3 is TGTGCCAGTAGGCCAACCGGGACAGGTCACTCCTACGAGCAGTACTTC.

The chain recombines TRBV5-6 with TRBJ2-7; 7 bases align to TRBD2. The V segment lost 1 base and the J segment 2 bases; nucleotides outside the gene matches: 9. The CDR3 covers 16 residues. Germline assignment: CDR1 SGHDT and CDR2 YYEEEE. Here the CDR3 reads CASSLYPGGGAYEQYF. DNA of the CDR3: TGTGCCAGCAGCTTGTACCCGGGTGGGGGGGCCTACGAGCAGTACTTC.

V gene TRBV5-4 combines with J gene TRBJ2-5, with TRBD2 matching over 7 bases. V gave up 0 bases and J gave up 5 bases; unmatched junction bases: 7. CDR1 is SGHNT, CDR2 YYREEE, per germline (reference sequence). The CDR3 covers 15 residues. CDR3 nucleotides: TGTGCCAGCAGCTTGGCTCGCGGGAGAGAGGAGACCCAGTACTTC. As protein: CASSLARGREETQYF.